Each of the 13 T cell receptor beta chains below was sequenced from the same sample in a study of cytomegalovirus exposure and HLA in healthy donors. Repertoires were generated with immunoSEQ multiplex PCR, while TCRdb's copy carries only in-frame clones and drops some. The sample lists fewer than 150,000 clones; approximately 80% were seen once. Sequencing was done on a sample of PBMCs. The receptor set was obtained from a man aged 25-45 years in good health and CMV-seropositive.

This chain connects TRBV30 to TRBJ2-1, with 9 bases matching TRBD2. CDR3 length equals 15 residues. V lost 2 bases to trimming and J lost 10 bases; unmatched junction nucleotides: 12. The germline V gene encodes CDR1 GTSNPN and CDR2 SVGIG (reference sequence). The CDR3 loop is CAWSLGLATEREQFF. CDR3 sequence (DNA): TGTGCCTGGAGTCTGGGACTAGCCACGGAACGAGAGCAGTTCTTC. The variable domain in full, with the rest retrieved from reference TRBV30 and TRBJ2-1, is SQTIHQWPATLVQPVGSPLSLECTVEGTSNPNLYWYRQAAGRGLQLLFYSVGIGQISSEVPQNLSASRPQDRQFILSSKKLLLSDSGFYLCAWSLGLATEREQFFGPGTRLTVL.

The chain combines TRBV10-3 with TRBJ1-1; the match to TRBD1 covers 7 bases. J gave up 1 base and V 4 bases, and 3 bases lay outside the gene matches. CDR1 and CDR2 from the germline V gene are ENHRY and SYGVKD. This CDR3 has 14 residues. The CDR3 loop reads CAISAGQTNTEAFF. In DNA form, the CDR3 reads TGTGCCATCAGTGCGGGACAGACGAACACTGAAGCTTTCTTT.

The chain employs TRBV6-5 and TRBJ2-7, with a weak D call TRBD2 (6 bases). Per germline, CDR1 MNHEY and CDR2 SVGAGI. This CDR3 has 15 residues. V was cut by 3 bases and J by 2 bases, with 14 bases left in between. For the CDR3, the DNA is TGTGCCAGCAGTTATGAAGCGGGCGGCCCCTACGAGCAGTACTTC. Its translation: CASSYEAGGPYEQYF.

The chain combines TRBV19 with TRBJ2-1, with 8 bases aligning to TRBD1. V shed 5 bases and J 9 bases; nucleotides not matched to a gene: 12. Per the germline V gene, CDR1 is LNHDA and CDR2 is SQIVND (reference sequence). The CDR3 sequence is 15 residues long. This CDR3 is CASSFTDRVVGEQFF. CDR3 DNA sequence: TGTGCCAGTAGTTTCACGGACAGGGTAGTGGGTGAGCAGTTCTTC.

V gene TRBV7-3 combines with J gene TRBJ2-3, with D possibly being TRBD2 (6 bases). Germline CDR1 and CDR2: SGHTA and FQGTGA. The CDR3 is 12 residues long. Trimming removed 5 bases from V and 5 bases from J, with 8 bases in between. CDR3 in amino acids: CASSLSGDTQYF. In nucleotides, the CDR3 is TGTGCCAGCAGCCTTAGCGGAGATACGCAGTATTTT.

This chain connects TRBV4-1 to TRBJ2-3, with 9 bases aligning to TRBD2. The CDR3 has 16 residues. V was pared by 1 base and J by 2 bases, with 4 bases of the junction left unmatched. Germline CDR1 MGHRA, CDR2 YSYEKL. DNA of the CDR3: TGCGCCAGCAGCCAAGGGGGCGGGGGGGCCACAGATACGCAGTATTTT. Amino acids: CASSQGGGGATDTQYF.

This sequence joins TRBV5-1 and TRBJ1-1; 7 bases match TRBD1. Germline V gene data show CDR1 as SGHRS and CDR2 as YFSETQ. This CDR3 has 14 amino acids. The junction had 8 bases not matched to a gene; V was cut back by 9 bases and J by 0 bases. CDR3: CATRGQPMNTEAFF. CDR3 in DNA: TGCGCCACCCGGGGACAGCCCATGAACACTGAAGCTTTCTTT. Variable domain in full (rest from reference TRBV5-1 and TRBJ1-1): KAGVTQTPRYLIKTRGQQVTLSCSPISGHRSVSWYQQTPGQGLQFLFEYFSETQRNKGNFPGRFSGRQFSNSRSEMNVSTLELGDSALYLCATRGQPMNTEAFFGQGTRLTVV.

This clone was seen a handful of times. The chain joins TRBV15 to TRBJ2-7, with D hard to call. The CDR3 has 13 amino acids. CDR1 is LNHNV and CDR2 is YYDKDF in the germline V gene (reference sequence). V lost 0 bases, J lost 7 bases, and 10 bases lay in between. This CDR3 is CATSREPRLEQYF. The CDR3 DNA reads TGTGCCACCAGCAGAGAACCCCGGTTGGAGCAGTACTTC.

This chain connects TRBV10-1 to TRBJ1-6; no reliable D call. The CDR3 consists of 13 residues. CDR1 is WNHNN and CDR2 is SYGVQD in the germline V gene (reference sequence). V was trimmed by 8 bases and J by 7 bases, leaving 12 bases between them. The CDR3 spells CASSGSWNSPLHF. The CDR3 nucleotides are TGCGCCAGCTCGGGGTCGTGGAATTCACCCCTCCACTTT.

The rearrangement links TRBV5-4 to TRBJ2-3, with TRBD2 identical over 9 bases. V was clipped by 2 bases and J by 2 bases; unmatched bases: 6. From germline, CDR1 is SGHNT and CDR2 YYREEE (reference sequence). The CDR3 consists of 16 residues. CDR3 DNA: TGTGCCAGCAGCTTTAACCTAGCGGGGCCCACAGATACGCAGTATTTT. It yields the protein CASSFNLAGPTDTQYF.

The rearrangement joins TRBV7-8 to TRBJ1-5; the match to TRBD1 covers 10 bases. The CDR3 has 16 amino acids. Germline loops: CDR1 SGHVS, CDR2 FQNEAQ. V gave up 5 bases and J gave up 5 bases; unmatched junction bases: 9. The CDR3 nucleotides are TGTGCCAGCAGCCTACACCGGGACAGGGGACATCAGCCCCAGCATTTT. Translated: CASSLHRDRGHQPQHF. Full variable domain (remainder filled in from reference TRBV7-8 and TRBJ1-5): GAGVSQSPRYKVAKRGQDVALRCDPISGHVSLFWYQQALGQGPEFLTYFQNEAQLDKSGLPSDRFFAERPEGSVSTLKIQRTQQEDSAVYLCASSLHRDRGHQPQHFGDGTRLSIL.

The chain combines TRBV12-5 with TRBJ2-7; maybe TRBD2 (6 bases). The CDR3 loop spans 16 amino acids. V lost 4 bases and J 2 bases, leaving 18 bases between the germline ends. CDR1 LGHNT and CDR2 FRNRAP come from the germline V gene. For the CDR3, the DNA is TGTGCTAGTGGTTCCGCCCGGGTTTTAGCGGCCTACGAGCAGTACTTC. It is translated as CASGSARVLAAYEQYF.

The chain recombines TRBV4-2 with TRBJ2-3, with D perhaps matching TRBD2 (6 bases). CDR1 LGHNA and CDR2 YNFKEQ come from the germline V gene. V lost 5 bases and J 4 bases, leaving 10 bases between the germline ends. This CDR3 has 13 amino acids. CDR3 loop: CASSAGSADTQYF. The CDR3 DNA follows: TGTGCCAGCAGCGCGGGGAGCGCAGATACGCAGTATTTT.